The clone carrying this T cell receptor beta chain occurred a few times. Its matching antigen is unknown. In every case, the donor was a healthy Caucasian. The CDR3 is 15 amino acids. V shed 6 bases and J shed 2 bases, with 14 bases lying between them. TCRdb passed the 5' RACE reads through MiXCR, listing each CDR3 protein once. The sample lists 750,000 to 950,000 distinct CDR3 sequences; roughly an eighth were seen once. The data are from a study of identical twins. Broader study findings: Monozygotic twin pairs showed more out-of-frame TCR alpha sharing than models estimated. The study drew conclusions from cross-sectional statistical analysis, not from following the same donors. Zero-insertion analyses might be partly confounded by invariant T cells like MAIT and iNKT.

This sample was shared with a second study, whose subject was yellow fever vaccine responses in identical twins.

This TCR was recovered from a woman under 30 in good health. Sequencing used PBMCs. This chain joins TRBV12-3 or TRBV12-4 and TRBJ2-1, with D perhaps TRBD2 (5 bases). CDR3 residues: CASRATSVPYNEQFF. The CDR3 nucleotides are TGTGCCAGCAGAGCCACTAGTGTCCCCTACAATGAGCAGTTCTTC.